Listed here are 12 T cell receptor beta chains from one sample, sequenced in a study of blood T cell repertoires in COVID-19. Method: immunoSEQ multiplex PCR; TCRdb's copy keeps in-frame clones and lacks some. The sample records hundreds of thousands of clones, around 90% being singletons. The material sequenced was PBMCs or T cells enriched from blood (not recorded which). These receptors were collected from a woman between 40 and 55 years old with acute COVID-19.

The chain links TRBV10-3 to TRBJ2-6; unclear D gene. CDR3 length: 14 amino acids. Looked up from germline, CDR1 is ENHRY and CDR2 is SYGVKD. V gave up 4 bases and J gave up 2 bases, with 6 bases separating them. Here the CDR3 DNA reads TGTGCCATCAGTGCTAATGCTGGGGCCAACGTCCTGACTTTC. Translated, it gives CAISANAGANVLTF.

CDR3: CAWSLLAGDEQYF. CDR3 nucleotides: TGTGCCTGGAGTTTACTAGCGGGTGACGAGCAGTACTTC. The V gene is TRBV30, the J gene TRBJ2-7; 9 bases fit TRBD2. This CDR3 spans 13 amino acids. Trimming at V came to 2 bases and at J to 5 bases, leaving 4 bases not matched to a gene. Germline V gene sequence: CDR1 GTSNPN, CDR2 SVGIG (reference sequence). Using reference TRBV30 and TRBJ2-7 for the parts outside the CDR3, the full variable domain is SQTIHQWPATLVQPVGSPLSLECTVEGTSNPNLYWYRQAAGRGLQLLFYSVGIGQISSEVPQNLSASRPQDRQFILSSKKLLLSDSGFYLCAWSLLAGDEQYFGPGTRLTVT.

The rearrangement links TRBV18 to TRBJ1-2; TRBD1 agrees at 7 bases. The germline V gene has CDR1 KGHSH and CDR2 LQKENI. Trimming at V came to 3 bases and at J to 0 bases, leaving 4 bases not matched to a gene. The length of the CDR3 is 15 residues. CDR3 amino acids: CASSPGTDTNYGYTF. The CDR3 DNA reads TGTGCCAGCTCACCCGGGACAGACACTAACTATGGCTACACCTTC.

The chain employs TRBV19 and TRBJ2-3; TRBD2 might be the D (6 bases). Germline loops: CDR1 LNHDA, CDR2 SQIVND (reference sequence). CDR3 length equals 16 residues. Trimming pared 4 bases from V and 3 bases from J, leaving 17 bases between. The CDR3 loop reads CASSRASAPRTDTQYF. The CDR3 DNA is TGTGCCAGTAGTAGGGCTAGCGCCCCGAGGACAGATACGCAGTATTTT.

In DNA form, the CDR3 reads TGTGCCAGCAGTGATACCGGGACACATTATGGCTACACCTTC. As protein: CASSDTGTHYGYTF. The chain links TRBV25-1 to TRBJ1-2, with D possibly TRBD1 on 6 matching bases. The germline V gene encodes CDR1 MGHDK and CDR2 SYGVNS. The CDR3 contains 14 residues. V lost 3 bases and J 5 bases, leaving 13 bases between the germline ends.

The V gene is TRBV10-3, the J gene TRBJ2-2; 9 nucleotides align to TRBD2. In germline, CDR1 is ENHRY, CDR2 SYGVKD. The CDR3 length is 15 residues. With 11 bases clipped from V and 7 bases from J, the junction kept 14 bases outside the gene matches. CDR3 nucleotide sequence: TGTGCCCTCCGCGGGGGGGCCGGAATAGACGGGGAGCTGTTTTTT. Protein: CALRGGAGIDGELFF.

As regards this clone: Other DNA sequences of this sample code for an identical CDR3. The rearrangement links TRBV5-4 to TRBJ2-7; tentatively, D is TRBD2 (6 bases). V shed 0 bases and J shed 7 bases, with 8 bases lying between them. The germline gives CDR1 SGHNT, CDR2 YYREEE (reference sequence). The CDR3 sequence is 12 residues long. The CDR3: CASSLVGGEQYF. The CDR3 nucleotides read TGTGCCAGCAGCTTGGTCGGGGGAGAGCAGTACTTC.

The rearrangement uses TRBV5-5 and TRBJ2-5, with TRBD1 as a possible D gene (6 bases). V was shortened by 0 bases and J by 5 bases, with 11 bases between the two germline ends. The CDR3 spans 14 residues. Germline-derived CDR1 and CDR2 are SGHKS and YYEKEE (reference sequence). CDR3 DNA sequence: TGTGCCAGCAGCTTGGGACACACAGGGGAGACCCAGTACTTC. The encoded protein is CASSLGHTGETQYF.

In its sample, this clone was seen a few times. The chain joins TRBV29-1 to TRBJ1-1, with D tentatively TRBD1 (6 bases). Germline V gives CDR1 SQVTM, CDR2 ANQGSEA. V lost 4 bases and J 1 base, leaving 10 bases between the germline ends. The CDR3 consists of 13 residues. The DNA for the CDR3 is TGCAGCGTTGCCCCGACAGGGAACACTGAAGCTTTCTTT. Encoded protein: CSVAPTGNTEAFF. Combining the CDR3 with reference TRBV29-1 and TRBJ1-1 gives the whole variable domain SAVISQKPSRDICQRGTSLTIQCQVDSQVTMMFWYRQQPGQSLTLIATANQGSEATYESGFVIDKFPISRPNLTFSTLTVSNMSPEDSSIYLCSVAPTGNTEAFFGQGTRLTVV.

The chain uses TRBV2 and TRBJ1-1; possible D gene TRBD1, 5 bases. V was clipped by 3 bases and J by 8 bases, with 10 bases between them. The CDR3 covers 12 residues. Germline CDR1 is SNHLY and CDR2 is FYNNEI. CDR3 residues: CASSDIYREAFF. The DNA of the CDR3 is TGTGCCAGCAGTGATATCTACAGGGAAGCTTTCTTT.

The chain carries TRBV27 and TRBJ1-5; TRBD1 might be the D (6 bases). CDR3 size: 14 residues. Germline V CDR1 and CDR2: MNHEY, SMNVEV (reference sequence). V was trimmed by 7 bases and J by 5 bases, leaving 15 bases between them. In nucleotides, the CDR3 is TGTGCCAGCACCCCAAATGGGGGCGATCAGCCCCAGCATTTT. Translation: CASTPNGGDQPQHF.

V is TRBV3-1 (or the pseudogene TRBV3-2) and J is TRBJ1-2; a possible D gene is TRBD1 (5 bases). V was clipped by 3 bases and J by 7 bases, with 15 bases between them. The CDR3 contains 14 residues. Germline V CDR1 and CDR2: LGHDT, YNNKEL (reference sequence). The CDR3 region is CASSQGPRVSGYTF. The CDR3 nucleotides are TGTGCCAGCAGCCAGGGGCCCAGGGTGAGTGGCTACACCTTC.